This T cell receptor (beta chain) was observed in a study of T cell responses to AZD1222 COVID-19 vaccine (dated by TCRdb to the early 2020s). In terms of the full investigation: TCR sequencing was performed for about 250 trial participants, of whom roughly 200 were given two doses of AZD1222 and some 26 were given two doses of MenACWY control vaccine. Trial participants were enrolled into age subgroups of 18-55, 56-69 and 70-plus years, which contained approximately 150, 30 and 60 TCR-sequenced participants, respectively.

Here is what the overall study found, with its caveats: Participants were mostly white British, with more females than males. The authors suggested clonal diversity may have been underestimated. After two AZD1222 doses, both the breadth and the depth of spike-specific TCRs were significantly higher than at day 0 and than in MenACWY recipients. Only six AZD1222 recipients were SARS-CoV-2 seropositive at baseline, limiting conclusions about previously exposed vaccinees. In the small 56-69-year group, the increase in depth fell short of significance, most likely because of low power. The whole spike protein was spanned by vaccine-associated CD4 TCRs, and dominant responses were seen in regions 160-218 and 743-854. Because no day 14 peak-response samples were available, the repertoires could be characterized only after the peak T cell response. Reportedly, almost half of the unique spike-specific TCRs recognized epitopes lying outside the regions that are mutated in the B.1.351 and B.1.1.7 variants.

V was cut back by 6 bases and J by 7 bases, leaving a gap of 13 bases between them. CDR3 length: 14 amino acids, cysteine to phenylalanine. The CDR3 DNA has 42 bases and is translated from base 1. From a lookup of the germline V gene, CDR1 and CDR2 are MNHEY and SVGAGI. Explained via the paper, the time point label denotes: about 28 days (+/-7) after the second vaccine dose. Because spike-specific TCR depth and breadth did not differ between the two schedules, AZD1222 recipients who got a second dose at roughly 4 weeks were pooled with those who got a second dose at roughly 12 weeks. Vaccinee samples came from UK trials COV001 and COV002, including a single-blind randomized controlled phase 2/3 trial of AZD1222 (ChAdOx1 nCoV-19) in healthy adults. For TCRbeta chain sequencing, PBMC samples were collected from trial participants at day 0 and at day 28 after the second dose. The CDR3 regions of human TCRbeta chains were analyzed by immunosequencing. Regarding the original processing steps: Repertoire TCRs were matched against a reference library of SARS-CoV-2-specific TCRs generated with the MIRA antigen-specificity platform. Breadth meant the fraction of unique TCRs that were SARS-CoV-2-associated, whereas depth meant the fraction of total T cells that were SARS-CoV-2-associated. Using the MIRA data, each spike-specific TCR was assigned both to the spike region to which the TCR was reactive and to a CD4 or CD8 class. Log10-transformed breadth and depth values were compared by one-way ANOVA with Sidak's multiple comparisons tests. TCRdb took over this immuneACCESS table, retaining in-frame rearrangements with V and J assigned. Such tables are incomplete; in checked studies, under half of the missing clones stem from an unresolved V gene, and the remainder is unexplained. D and trimming were read from the DNA, whereas the V and J calls and clone size are those reported in that table. Counted in this sample were about 130,000 clones; approximately 89% of them appeared once. The ten largest make up less than 5.5% of the sample.

With respect to this clone: This clone's antigen is unknown. No base-level quality is on record; no much larger clone is a single base apart.

The material was peripheral blood, obtained 28 days after the second AZD1222 dose. This chain joins TRBV6-5 to TRBJ1-6, with a weak D call of TRBD1 (5 bases match). This sequence originates from an adult who received the AZD1222 COVID-19 vaccine. The nucleotide sequence reads TGTGCCAGCAGGAACGGGGGGGACAATTCACCCCTCCACTTT. This gives the protein CASRNGGDNSPLHF.